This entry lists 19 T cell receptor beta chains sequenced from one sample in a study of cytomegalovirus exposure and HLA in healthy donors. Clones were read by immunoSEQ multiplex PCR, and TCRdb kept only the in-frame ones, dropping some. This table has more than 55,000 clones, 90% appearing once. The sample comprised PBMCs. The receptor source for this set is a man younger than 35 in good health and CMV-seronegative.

CDR3 nucleotides: TGTGCCAGCAGCCAGGAAACAAGGGAGTGGTGTCAGCCCCAGCATTTT. This encodes CASSQETREWCQPQHF. The chain employs TRBV21-1 and TRBJ1-5. TRBV21-1 is annotated as a pseudogene. The CDR3 length is 16 residues.

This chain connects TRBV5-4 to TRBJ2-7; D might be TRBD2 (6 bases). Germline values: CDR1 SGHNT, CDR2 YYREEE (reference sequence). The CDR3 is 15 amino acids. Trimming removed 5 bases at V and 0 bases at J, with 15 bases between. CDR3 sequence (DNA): TGTGCCAGCAGGGCCGGGACTGCTCTCTCCTACGAGCAGTACTTC. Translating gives CASRAGTALSYEQYF.

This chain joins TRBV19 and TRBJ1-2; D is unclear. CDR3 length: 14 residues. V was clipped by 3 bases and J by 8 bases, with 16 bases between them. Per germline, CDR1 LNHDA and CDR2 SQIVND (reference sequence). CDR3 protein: CASSMVGRPGGYTF. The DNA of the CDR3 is TGTGCCAGTAGTATGGTAGGGAGGCCTGGAGGCTACACCTTC.

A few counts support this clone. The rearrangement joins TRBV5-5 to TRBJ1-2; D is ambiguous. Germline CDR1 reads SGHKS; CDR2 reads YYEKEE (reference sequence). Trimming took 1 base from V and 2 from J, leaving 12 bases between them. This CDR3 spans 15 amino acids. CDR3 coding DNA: TGTGCCAGCAGCTTGTATGGAGCAGAGAACTATGGCTACACCTTC. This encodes CASSLYGAENYGYTF.

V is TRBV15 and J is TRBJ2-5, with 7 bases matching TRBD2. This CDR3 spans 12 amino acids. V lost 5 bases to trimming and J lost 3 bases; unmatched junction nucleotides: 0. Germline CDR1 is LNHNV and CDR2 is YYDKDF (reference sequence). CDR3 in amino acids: CATSAGEETQYF. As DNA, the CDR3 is TGTGCCACCAGCGCGGGAGAAGAGACCCAGTACTTC.

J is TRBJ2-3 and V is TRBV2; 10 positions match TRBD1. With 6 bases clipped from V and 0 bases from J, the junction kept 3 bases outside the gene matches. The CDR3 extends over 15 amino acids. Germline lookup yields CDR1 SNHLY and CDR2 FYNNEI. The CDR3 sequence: CASRDRGRSTDTQYF. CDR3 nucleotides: TGTGCCAGCAGAGACAGGGGGCGCAGCACAGATACGCAGTATTTT.

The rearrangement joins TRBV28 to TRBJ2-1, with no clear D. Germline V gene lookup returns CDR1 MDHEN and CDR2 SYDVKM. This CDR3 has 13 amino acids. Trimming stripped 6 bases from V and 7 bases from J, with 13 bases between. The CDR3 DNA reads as TGTGCCAGCAGAGTCTCCCGGCGGAATGAGCAGTTCTTC. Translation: CASRVSRRNEQFF.

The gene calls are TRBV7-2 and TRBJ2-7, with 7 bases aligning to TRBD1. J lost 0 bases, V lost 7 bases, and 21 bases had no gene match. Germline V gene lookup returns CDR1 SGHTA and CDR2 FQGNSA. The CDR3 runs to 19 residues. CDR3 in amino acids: CASTIRSGRGNEISYEQYF. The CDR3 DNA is TGTGCCAGCACCATTCGGTCGGGCAGGGGGAATGAAATCTCCTACGAGCAGTACTTC.

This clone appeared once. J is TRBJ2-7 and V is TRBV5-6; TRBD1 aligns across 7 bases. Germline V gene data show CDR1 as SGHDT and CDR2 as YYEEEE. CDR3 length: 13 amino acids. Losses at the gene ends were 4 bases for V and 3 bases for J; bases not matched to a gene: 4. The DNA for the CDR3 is TGTGCCAGCAGCCGCAGACAGGGCTACGAGCAGTACTTC. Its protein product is CASSRRQGYEQYF.

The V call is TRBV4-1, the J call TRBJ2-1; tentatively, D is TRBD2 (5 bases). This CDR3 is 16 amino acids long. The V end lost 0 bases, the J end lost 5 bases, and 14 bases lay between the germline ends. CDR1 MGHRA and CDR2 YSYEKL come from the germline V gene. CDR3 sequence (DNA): TGCGCCAGCAGCCAAGATTATGGACTCGCAAACAATGAGCAGTTCTTC. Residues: CASSQDYGLANNEQFF.

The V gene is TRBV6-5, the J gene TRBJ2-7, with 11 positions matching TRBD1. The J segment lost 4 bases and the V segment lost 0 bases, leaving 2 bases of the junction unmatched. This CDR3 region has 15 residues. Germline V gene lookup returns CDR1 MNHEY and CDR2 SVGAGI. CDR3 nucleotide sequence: TGTGCCAGCAGTTACTCCGGGACAGGGGGTTACGAGCAGTACTTC. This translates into CASSYSGTGGYEQYF.

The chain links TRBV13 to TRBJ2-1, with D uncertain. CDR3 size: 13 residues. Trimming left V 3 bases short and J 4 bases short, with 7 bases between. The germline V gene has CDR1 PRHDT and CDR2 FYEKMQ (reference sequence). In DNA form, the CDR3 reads TGTGCCAGCAGCTTGAACAGTTACAATGAGCAGTTCTTC. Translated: CASSLNSYNEQFF.

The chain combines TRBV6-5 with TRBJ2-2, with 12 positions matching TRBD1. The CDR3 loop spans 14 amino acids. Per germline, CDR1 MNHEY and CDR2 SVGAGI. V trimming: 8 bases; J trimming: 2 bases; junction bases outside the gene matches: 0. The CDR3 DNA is TGTGCCAGCGGGACAGGGGGCAACACCGGGGAGCTGTTTTTT. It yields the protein CASGTGGNTGELFF.

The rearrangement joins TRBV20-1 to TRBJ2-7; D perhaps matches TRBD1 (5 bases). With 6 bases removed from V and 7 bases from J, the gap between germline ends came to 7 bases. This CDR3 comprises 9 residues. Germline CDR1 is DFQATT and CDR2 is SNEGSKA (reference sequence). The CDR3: CSAREEQYF. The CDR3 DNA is TGCAGTGCCAGGGAAGAGCAGTACTTC.

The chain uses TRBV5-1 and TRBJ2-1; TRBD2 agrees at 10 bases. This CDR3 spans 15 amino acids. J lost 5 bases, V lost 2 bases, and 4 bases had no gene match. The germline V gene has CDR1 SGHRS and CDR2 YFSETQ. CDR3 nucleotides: TGCGCCAGCAGCTTAACAGCGGGAGGGAACAATGAGCAGTTCTTC. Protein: CASSLTAGGNNEQFF.

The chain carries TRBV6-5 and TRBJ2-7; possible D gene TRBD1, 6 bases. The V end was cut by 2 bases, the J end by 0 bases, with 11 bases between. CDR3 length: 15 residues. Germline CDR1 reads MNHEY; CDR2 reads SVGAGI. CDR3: CASSYAGQSSYEQYF. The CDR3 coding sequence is TGTGCCAGCAGTTACGCTGGACAGAGCTCCTACGAGCAGTACTTC.

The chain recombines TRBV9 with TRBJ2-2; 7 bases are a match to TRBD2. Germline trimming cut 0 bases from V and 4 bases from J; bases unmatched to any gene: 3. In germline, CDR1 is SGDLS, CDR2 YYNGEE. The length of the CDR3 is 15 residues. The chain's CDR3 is CASSVAGGSTGELFF. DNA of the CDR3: TGTGCCAGCAGCGTAGCGGGAGGAAGCACCGGGGAGCTGTTTTTT.

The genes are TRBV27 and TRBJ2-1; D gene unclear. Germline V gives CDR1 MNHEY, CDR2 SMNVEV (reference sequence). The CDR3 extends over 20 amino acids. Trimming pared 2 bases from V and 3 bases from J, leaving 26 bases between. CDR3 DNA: TGTGCCAGCAGTTTAAGGTGGCGGCGCCTAGGCCTAGAAGACTACAATGAGCAGTTCTTC. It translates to CASSLRWRRLGLEDYNEQFF.

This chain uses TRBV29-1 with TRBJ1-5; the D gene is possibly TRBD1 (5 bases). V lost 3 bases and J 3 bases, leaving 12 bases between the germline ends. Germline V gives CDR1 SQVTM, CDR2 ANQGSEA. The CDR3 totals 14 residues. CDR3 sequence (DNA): TGCAGCGTTGAGGTAGCAGGACACAATCAGCCCCAGCATTTT. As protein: CSVEVAGHNQPQHF.